This T cell receptor beta chain was obtained from a study of CD8 T cells in Susac syndrome. Points from the study as a whole: The study admitted that it had a relatively small number of individuals in its TCR sequencing and HLA analysis.

The CDR3 loop spans 16 amino acids. Trimming cost V 4 bases and J 1 base; bases outside gene matches: 7. Germline assignment: CDR1 GTSNPN and CDR2 SVGIG (reference sequence). cDNA came from about 0.51 to 1 ug RNA primed by random hexamers. The immunoSEQ assay covered 54 Vbeta and 13 Jbeta segments for CDR3. MiXCR was run by TCRdb on the immunoSEQ multiplex PCR reads, yielding one entry per CDR3 protein. The sample has more than 65,000 distinct CDR3 sequences, roughly 94% seen once. The multiple sclerosis controls comprised treatment-naive patients whose relapsing-remitting disease was stable or active. This clonotype was counted a single time. What it recognizes is unknown.

The clonotype originates from a human donor with multiple sclerosis. Sample: CD8+ T cells from PBMCs. V gene TRBV30 combines with J gene TRBJ2-3, with TRBD2 matching over 11 bases. The CDR3 DNA is TGTGCCTGGACCTCCGGGACTAGCGGTGGCACAGATACGCAGTATTTT. Translated, it gives CAWTSGTSGGTDTQYF.